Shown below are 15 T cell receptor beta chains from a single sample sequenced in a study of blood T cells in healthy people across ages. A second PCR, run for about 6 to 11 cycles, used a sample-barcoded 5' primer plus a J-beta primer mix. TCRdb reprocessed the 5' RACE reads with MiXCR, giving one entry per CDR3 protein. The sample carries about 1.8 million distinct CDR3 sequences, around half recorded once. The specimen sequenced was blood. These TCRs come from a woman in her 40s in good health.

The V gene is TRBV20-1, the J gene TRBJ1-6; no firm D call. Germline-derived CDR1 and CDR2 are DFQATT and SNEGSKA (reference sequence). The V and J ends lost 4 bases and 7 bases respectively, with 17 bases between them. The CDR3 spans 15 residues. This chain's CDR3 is CSATVIEGLNSPLHF. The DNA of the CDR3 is TGCAGTGCTACCGTAATTGAGGGCCTCAATTCACCCCTCCACTTT.

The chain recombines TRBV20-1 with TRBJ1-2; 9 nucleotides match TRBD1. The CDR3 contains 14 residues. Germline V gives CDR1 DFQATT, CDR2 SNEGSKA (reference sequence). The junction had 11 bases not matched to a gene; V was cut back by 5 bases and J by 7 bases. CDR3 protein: CSAHLTGGLGGYTF. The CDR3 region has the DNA TGCAGTGCTCATCTGACAGGGGGACTCGGTGGCTACACCTTC.

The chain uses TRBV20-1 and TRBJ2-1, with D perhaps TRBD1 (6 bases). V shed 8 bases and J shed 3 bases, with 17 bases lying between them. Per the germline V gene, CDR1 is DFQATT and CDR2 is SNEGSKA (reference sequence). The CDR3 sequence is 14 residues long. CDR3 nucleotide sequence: TGCAGTTATCGGATCGCGGACAGCTACAATGAGCAGTTCTTC. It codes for CSYRIADSYNEQFF.

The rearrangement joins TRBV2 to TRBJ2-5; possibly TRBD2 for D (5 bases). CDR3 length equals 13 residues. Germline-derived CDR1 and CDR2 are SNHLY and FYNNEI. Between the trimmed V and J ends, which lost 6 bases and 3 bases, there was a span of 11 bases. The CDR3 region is CASRGDYKETQYF. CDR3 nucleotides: TGTGCCAGCAGAGGAGACTACAAAGAGACCCAGTACTTC.

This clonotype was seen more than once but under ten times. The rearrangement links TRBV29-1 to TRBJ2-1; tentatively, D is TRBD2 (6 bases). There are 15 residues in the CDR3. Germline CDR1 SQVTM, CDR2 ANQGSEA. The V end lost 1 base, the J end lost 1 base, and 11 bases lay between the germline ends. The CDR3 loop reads CSVEGILASYNEQFF. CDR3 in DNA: TGCAGCGTTGAAGGTATCCTAGCGTCCTACAATGAGCAGTTCTTC.

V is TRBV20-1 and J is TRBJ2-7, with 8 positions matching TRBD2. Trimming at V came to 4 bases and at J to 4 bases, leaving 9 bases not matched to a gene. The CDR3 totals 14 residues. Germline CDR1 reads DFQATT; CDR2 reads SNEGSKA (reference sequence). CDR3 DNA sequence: TGCAGTGCTACACGGGGGGGGAACCTGTACGAGCAGTACTTC. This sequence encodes CSATRGGNLYEQYF.

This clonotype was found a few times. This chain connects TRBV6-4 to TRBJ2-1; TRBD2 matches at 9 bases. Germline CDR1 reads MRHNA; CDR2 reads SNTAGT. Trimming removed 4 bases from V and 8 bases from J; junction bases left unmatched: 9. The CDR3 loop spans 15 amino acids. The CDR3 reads CASSVVRGGLHEQFF. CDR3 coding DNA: TGTGCCAGCAGTGTCGTGCGGGGGGGACTTCATGAGCAGTTCTTC.

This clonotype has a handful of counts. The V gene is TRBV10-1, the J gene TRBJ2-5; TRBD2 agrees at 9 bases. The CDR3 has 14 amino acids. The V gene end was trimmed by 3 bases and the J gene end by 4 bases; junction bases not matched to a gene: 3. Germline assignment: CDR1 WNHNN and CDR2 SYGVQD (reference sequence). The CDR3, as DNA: TGCGCCAGCAGTGATCCAGCGGGGGGAGAGACCCAGTACTTC. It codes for CASSDPAGGETQYF.

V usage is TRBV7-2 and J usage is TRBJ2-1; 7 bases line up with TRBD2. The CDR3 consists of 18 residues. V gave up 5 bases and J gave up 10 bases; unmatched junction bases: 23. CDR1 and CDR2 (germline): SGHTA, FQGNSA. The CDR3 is CASSKNLPGGLNPLEQFF. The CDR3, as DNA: TGTGCCAGCAGCAAGAACTTACCGGGAGGCTTGAATCCCTTGGAGCAGTTCTTC.

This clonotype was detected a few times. CDR3 DNA sequence: TGCAGTGCCTCGGGACAGTACACAGATACGCAGTATTTT. As protein: CSASGQYTDTQYF. This chain uses TRBV20-1 with TRBJ2-3, with 7 nucleotides matching TRBD1. The CDR3 sequence is 13 residues long. CDR1 is DFQATT, CDR2 SNEGSKA, per germline (reference sequence). V trimming: 6 bases; J trimming: 2 bases; junction bases outside the gene matches: 5.

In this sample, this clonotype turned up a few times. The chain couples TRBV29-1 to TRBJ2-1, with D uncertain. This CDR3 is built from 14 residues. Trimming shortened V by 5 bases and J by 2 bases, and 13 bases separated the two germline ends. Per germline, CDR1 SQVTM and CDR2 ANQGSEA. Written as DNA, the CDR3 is TGCAGCGTTCAAAGGCACCTGGCCTACAATGAGCAGTTCTTC. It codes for CSVQRHLAYNEQFF.

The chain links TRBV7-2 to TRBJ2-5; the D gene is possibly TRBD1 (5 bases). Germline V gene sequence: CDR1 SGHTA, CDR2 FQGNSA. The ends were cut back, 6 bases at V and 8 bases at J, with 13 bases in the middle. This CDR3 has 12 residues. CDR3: CASSLPQGTQYF. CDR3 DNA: TGTGCCAGCAGTTTGCCTCAGGGCACCCAGTACTTC.

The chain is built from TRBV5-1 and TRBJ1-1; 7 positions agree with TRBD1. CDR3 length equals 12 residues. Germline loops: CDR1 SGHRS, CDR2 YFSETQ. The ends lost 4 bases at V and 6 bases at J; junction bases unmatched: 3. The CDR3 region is CASSRGTAEAFF. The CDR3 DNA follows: TGCGCCAGCAGCAGGGGGACAGCTGAAGCTTTCTTT.

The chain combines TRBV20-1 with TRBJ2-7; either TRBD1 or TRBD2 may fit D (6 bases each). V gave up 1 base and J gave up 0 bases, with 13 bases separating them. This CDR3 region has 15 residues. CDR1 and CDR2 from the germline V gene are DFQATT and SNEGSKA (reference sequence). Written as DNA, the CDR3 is TGCAGTGCTAGAGGAGGGGGGCGAACCTCCTACGAGCAGTACTTC. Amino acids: CSARGGGRTSYEQYF.

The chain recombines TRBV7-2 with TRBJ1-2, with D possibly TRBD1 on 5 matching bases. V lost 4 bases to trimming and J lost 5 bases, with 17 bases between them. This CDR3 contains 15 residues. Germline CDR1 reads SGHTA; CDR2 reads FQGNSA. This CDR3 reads CASSSGGRSRYGYTF. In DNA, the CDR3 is TGTGCCAGCAGCTCCGGGGGGAGGTCTAGGTATGGCTACACCTTC. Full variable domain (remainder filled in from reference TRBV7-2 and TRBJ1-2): GAGVSQSPSNKVTEKGKDVELRCDPISGHTALYWYRQSLGQGLEFLIYFQGNSAPDKSGLPSDRFSAERTGGSVSTLTIQRTQQEDSAVYLCASSSGGRSRYGYTFGSGTRLTVV.